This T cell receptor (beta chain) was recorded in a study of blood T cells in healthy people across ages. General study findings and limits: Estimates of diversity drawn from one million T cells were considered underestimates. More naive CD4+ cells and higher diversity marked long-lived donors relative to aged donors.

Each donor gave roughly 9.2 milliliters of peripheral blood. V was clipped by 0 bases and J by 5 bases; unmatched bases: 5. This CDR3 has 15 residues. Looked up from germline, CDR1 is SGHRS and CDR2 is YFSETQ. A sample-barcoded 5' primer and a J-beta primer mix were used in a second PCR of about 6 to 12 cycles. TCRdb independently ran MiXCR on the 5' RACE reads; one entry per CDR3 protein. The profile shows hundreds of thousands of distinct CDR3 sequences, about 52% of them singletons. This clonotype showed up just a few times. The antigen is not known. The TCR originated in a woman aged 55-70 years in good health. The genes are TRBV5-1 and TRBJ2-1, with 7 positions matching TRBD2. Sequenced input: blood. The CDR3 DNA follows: TGCGCCAGCAGCTTGGGCCCCGGGGGGAACAATGAGCAGTTCTTC. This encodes CASSLGPGGNNEQFF.